The 4 T cell receptor beta chains below all came from one sample that was sequenced in a study of cytomegalovirus exposure and HLA in healthy donors. It was with 60 Vbeta and 13 Jbeta primers that the PCR ran. Some clones are missing from TCRdb's copy, which holds only in-frame ones; the method was immunoSEQ multiplex PCR. The sample holds around 130,000 clones, about four fifths seen once. The sequenced material came from PBMCs. The origin of the receptors is a man aged 25 to 40 in good health and CMV-seronegative.

The rearrangement links TRBV5-1 to TRBJ2-2, with 7 positions matching TRBD2. The CDR3 spans 17 residues. V lost 0 bases, J lost 6 bases, and 11 bases stayed unmatched. CDR1 and CDR2 from the germline V gene are SGHRS and YFSETQ. The CDR3 sequence: CASSLAAGQGGSGELFF. The CDR3 DNA follows: TGCGCCAGCAGCTTGGCCGCAGGTCAGGGAGGGTCCGGGGAGCTGTTTTTT.

The chain recombines TRBV29-1 with TRBJ1-1; a weak D match, TRBD1 (5 bases). This CDR3 is 13 amino acids long. Germline V gives CDR1 SQVTM, CDR2 ANQGSEA. Trimming cost V 5 bases and J 2 bases, with 12 bases left between them. CDR3 bases: TGCAGCGTTCAAGTCCAGGGTAACACTGAAGCTTTCTTT. Encoded protein: CSVQVQGNTEAFF.

The chain is built from TRBV6-6 and TRBJ2-5, with 7 bases identical to TRBD1. CDR1 and CDR2 (germline): MNHNY, SVGAGI (reference sequence). V shed 0 bases, J shed 3 bases, and the junction held 1 base outside the gene matches. The CDR3 has 14 residues. CDR3 bases: TGTGCCAGCAGTTACTCGGGGACAGAAGAGACCCAGTACTTC. Residues: CASSYSGTEETQYF.

The chain is built from TRBV6-1 and TRBJ2-1, with D possibly being TRBD1 (5 bases). The length of the CDR3 is 12 residues. CDR1 and CDR2 from the germline V gene are MNHNS and SASEGT. V gave up 7 bases and J gave up 12 bases, with 16 bases separating them. CDR3 sequence (DNA): TGTGCCAGCACCCGAAACCCTCAGGGGCAGTTCTTC. This codes for CASTRNPQGQFF.